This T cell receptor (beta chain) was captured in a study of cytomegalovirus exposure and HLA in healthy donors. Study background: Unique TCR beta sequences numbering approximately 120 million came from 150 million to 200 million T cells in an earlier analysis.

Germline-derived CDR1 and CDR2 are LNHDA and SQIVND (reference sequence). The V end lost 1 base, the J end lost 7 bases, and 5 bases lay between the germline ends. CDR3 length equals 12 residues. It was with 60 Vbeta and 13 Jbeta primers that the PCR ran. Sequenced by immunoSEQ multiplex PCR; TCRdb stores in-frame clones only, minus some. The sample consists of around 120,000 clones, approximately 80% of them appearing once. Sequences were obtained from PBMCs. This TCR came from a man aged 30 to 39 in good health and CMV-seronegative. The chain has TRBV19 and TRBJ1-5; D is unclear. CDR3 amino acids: CASSIALQPQHF. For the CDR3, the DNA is TGTGCCAGTAGTATAGCTTTGCAGCCCCAGCATTTT.